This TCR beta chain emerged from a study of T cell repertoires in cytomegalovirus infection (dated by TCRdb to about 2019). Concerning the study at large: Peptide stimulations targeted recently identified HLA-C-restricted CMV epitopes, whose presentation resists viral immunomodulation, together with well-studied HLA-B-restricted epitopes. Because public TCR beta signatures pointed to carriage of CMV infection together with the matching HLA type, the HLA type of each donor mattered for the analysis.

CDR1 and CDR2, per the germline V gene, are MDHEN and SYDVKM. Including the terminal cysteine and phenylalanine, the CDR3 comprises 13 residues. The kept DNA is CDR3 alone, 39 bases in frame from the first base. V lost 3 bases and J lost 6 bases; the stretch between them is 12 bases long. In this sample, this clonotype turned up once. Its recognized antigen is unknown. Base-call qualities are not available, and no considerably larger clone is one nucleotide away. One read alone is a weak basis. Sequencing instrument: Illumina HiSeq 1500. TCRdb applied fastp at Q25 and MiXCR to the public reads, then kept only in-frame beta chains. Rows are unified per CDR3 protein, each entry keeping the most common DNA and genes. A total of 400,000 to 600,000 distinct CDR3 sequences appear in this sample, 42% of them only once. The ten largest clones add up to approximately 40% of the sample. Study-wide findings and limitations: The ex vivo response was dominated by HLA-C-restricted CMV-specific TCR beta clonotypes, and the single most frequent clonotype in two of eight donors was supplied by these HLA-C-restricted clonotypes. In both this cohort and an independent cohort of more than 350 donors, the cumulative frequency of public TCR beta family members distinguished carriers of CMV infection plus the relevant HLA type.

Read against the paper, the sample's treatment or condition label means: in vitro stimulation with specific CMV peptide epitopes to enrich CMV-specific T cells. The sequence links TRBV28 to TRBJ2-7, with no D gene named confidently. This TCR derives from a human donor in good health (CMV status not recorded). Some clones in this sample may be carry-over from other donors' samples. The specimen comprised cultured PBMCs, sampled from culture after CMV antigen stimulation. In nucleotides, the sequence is TGTGCCAGCAGTTTGATGGGGTTAACCGAGCAGTACTTC. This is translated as CASSLMGLTEQYF.